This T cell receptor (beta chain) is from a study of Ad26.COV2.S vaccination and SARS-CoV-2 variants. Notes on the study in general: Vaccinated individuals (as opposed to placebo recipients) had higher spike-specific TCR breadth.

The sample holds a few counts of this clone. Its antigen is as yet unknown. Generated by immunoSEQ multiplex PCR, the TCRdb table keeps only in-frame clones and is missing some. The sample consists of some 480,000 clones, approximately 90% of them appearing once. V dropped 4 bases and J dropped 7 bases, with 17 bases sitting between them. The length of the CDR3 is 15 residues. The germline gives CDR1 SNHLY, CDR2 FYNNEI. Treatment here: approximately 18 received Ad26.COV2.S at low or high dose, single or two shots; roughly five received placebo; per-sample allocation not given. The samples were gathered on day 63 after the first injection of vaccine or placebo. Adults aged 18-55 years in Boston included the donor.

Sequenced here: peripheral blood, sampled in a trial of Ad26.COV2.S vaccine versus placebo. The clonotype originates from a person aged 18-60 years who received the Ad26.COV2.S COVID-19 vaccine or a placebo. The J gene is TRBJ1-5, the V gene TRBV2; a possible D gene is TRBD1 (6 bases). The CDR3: CASSGGGDKGQPQHF. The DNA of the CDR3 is TGTGCCAGCAGTGGGGGAGGGGACAAGGGACAGCCCCAGCATTTT.